This T cell receptor beta chain was identified during a study of blood T cell repertoires in COVID-19. Looking at the study overall: From T cells, B-cell-depleted T cells, or PBMCs came the material, which was cDNA or gDNA.

The CDR3 length is 15 residues. Looked up from germline, CDR1 is LGHDT and CDR2 is YNNKEL (reference sequence). J lost 6 bases, V lost 5 bases, and 12 bases had no gene match. Per the original methods: Amplification of reference gene primers provided the estimated nucleated cell counts. Generated by immunoSEQ multiplex PCR, the TCRdb table keeps only in-frame clones and is missing some. V and J calls and clone size are as listed in that table; D and trimming were resolved from the DNA. Of around 140,000 clones listed, 70% to 90% are singletons. J is TRBJ2-7 and V is TRBV3-1 (or the pseudogene TRBV3-2), with 8 bases matching TRBD1. This sequence originates from a man between 65 and 85 years old with acute or convalescent COVID-19. The sequencing input was peripheral blood. CDR3 DNA: TGTGCCAGCAGCTTTTCGGGGACAGGTGGTCGCGAGCAGTACTTC. It yields the protein CASSFSGTGGREQYF.